A selection of T cell receptor beta chains follows, all from one sample in a study of blood T cells in healthy people across ages. Each CDR3 protein gets one entry after TCRdb re-called the 5' RACE reads with MiXCR. The data show about 670,000 distinct CDR3 sequences, less than 45% seen once. Input material: blood. The receptor set was obtained from an elderly man in good health. The CDR3 runs from the conserved cysteine through the conserved F or W. A D gene is named only where the DNA matches it firmly. Clone size appears in some rows only: once, few, many, or a class for an expanded clone.

j_call v_call d_call clone_size cdr3_aa cdr3_nt
TRBJ2-7 TRBV7-2 - once CASSPSYGQYF TGTGCCAGCAGCCCGTCCTACGGGCAGTACTTC
TRBJ2-7 TRBV25-1 TRBD1 - CASSEYMGSGGHEQYF TGTGCCAGCAGTGAATATATGGGGTCAGGGGGCCACGAGCAGTACTTC
TRBJ2-4 TRBV6-5 TRBD1 few CASSYGDRPGEQYF TGTGCCAGCAGTTACGGGGACAGACCCGGGGAGCAGTACTTC
TRBJ2-2 TRBV4-2 - - CASSQDKAVGELFF TGTGCCAGCAGCCAAGATAAGGCGGTCGGGGAGCTGTTTTTT
TRBJ1-4 TRBV5-1 - many CASSLGWGLDEKLFF TGCGCCAGCAGCTTGGGATGGGGATTGGATGAAAAACTGTTTTTT
TRBJ1-1 TRBV27 - - CASTLDGGNTEAFF TGTGCCAGCACCCTGGACGGGGGAAACACTGAAGCTTTCTTT
TRBJ2-3 TRBV7-6 TRBD2 - CASSTMVTSGGVDPDTQYF TGTGCCAGCAGCACAATGGTGACTAGCGGGGGGGTTGACCCAGATACGCAGTATTTT
TRBJ1-2 TRBV7-3 - - CASSLTLGSYGYTF TGTGCCAGCAGCTTAACGTTGGGGAGCTATGGCTACACCTTC
TRBJ2-7 TRBV6-2/TRBV6-3 TRBD2 - CASSKTKAGTSGRFDEQYF TGTGCCAGCAGTAAAACGAAAGCCGGGACTAGCGGGAGGTTCGACGAGCAGTACTTC
TRBJ1-2 TRBV7-9 - - CASSLMQERGYTF TGTGCCAGCAGCTTAATGCAGGAGAGAGGCTACACCTTC
TRBJ1-2 TRBV7-2 - - CASSSYPGVGNGYTF TGTGCCAGCAGCTCCTACCCCGGGGTGGGGAATGGCTACACCTTC
TRBJ2-7 TRBV6-2/TRBV6-3 - - CASSRDRPPPYEQYF TGTGCCAGCAGTCGCGACAGACCACCACCCTACGAGCAGTACTTC
TRBJ2-5 TRBV6-1 TRBD2 - CASTVAGGFQETQYF TGTGCCAGCACCGTAGCGGGGGGGTTCCAAGAGACCCAGTACTTC
TRBJ2-1 TRBV20-1 - few CSASLAGMSSYNEQFF TGCAGTGCTAGCCTAGCCGGGATGAGCTCCTACAATGAGCAGTTCTTC
TRBJ2-7 TRBV6-5 TRBD1 - CASTQAGGARSEQYF TGTGCCAGCACACAAGCAGGGGGCGCGAGGAGCGAGCAGTACTTC